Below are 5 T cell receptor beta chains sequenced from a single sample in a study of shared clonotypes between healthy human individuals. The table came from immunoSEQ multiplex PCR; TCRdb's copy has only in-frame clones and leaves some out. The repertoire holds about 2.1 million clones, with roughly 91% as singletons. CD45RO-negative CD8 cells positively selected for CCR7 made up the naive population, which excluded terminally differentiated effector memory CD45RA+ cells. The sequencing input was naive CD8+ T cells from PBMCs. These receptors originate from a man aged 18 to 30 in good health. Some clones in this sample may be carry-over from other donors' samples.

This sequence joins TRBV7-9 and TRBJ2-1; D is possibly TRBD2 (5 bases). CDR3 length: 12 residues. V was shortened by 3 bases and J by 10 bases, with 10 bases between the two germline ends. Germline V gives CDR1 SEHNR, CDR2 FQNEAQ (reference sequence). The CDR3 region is CASSFVAYEQFF. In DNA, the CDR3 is TGTGCCAGCAGCTTTGTAGCGTACGAGCAGTTCTTC.

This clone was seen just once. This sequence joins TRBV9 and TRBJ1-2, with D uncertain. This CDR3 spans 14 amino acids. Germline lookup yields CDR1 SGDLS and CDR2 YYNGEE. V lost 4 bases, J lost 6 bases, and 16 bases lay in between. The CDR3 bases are TGTGCCAGCAGCACCGCTTTATCTTACGATGGCTACACCTTC. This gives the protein CASSTALSYDGYTF. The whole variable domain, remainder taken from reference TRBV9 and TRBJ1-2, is DSGVTQTPKHLITATGQRVTLRCSPRSGDLSVYWYQQSLDQGLQFLIQYYNGEERAKGNILERFSAQQFPDLHSELNLSSLELGDSALYFCASSTALSYDGYTFGSGTRLTVV.

CDR3 amino acids: CASRNTSPQETQYF. In DNA, the CDR3 is TGTGCCAGCAGGAACACTAGCCCCCAAGAGACCCAGTACTTC. This chain uses TRBV27 with TRBJ2-5, with a possible D match to TRBD2 (6 bases). This CDR3 is built from 14 residues. V gave up 6 bases and J gave up 1 base, with 12 bases separating them. Germline V gene lookup returns CDR1 MNHEY and CDR2 SMNVEV (reference sequence).

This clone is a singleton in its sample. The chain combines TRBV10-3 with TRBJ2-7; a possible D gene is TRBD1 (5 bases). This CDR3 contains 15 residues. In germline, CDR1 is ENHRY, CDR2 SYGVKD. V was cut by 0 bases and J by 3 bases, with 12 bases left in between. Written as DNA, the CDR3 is TGTGCCATCAGTGAGTCGAAACAGGCAAACTACGAGCAGTACTTC. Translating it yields CAISESKQANYEQYF.

CDR3 residues: CASSLGDDIQYF. CDR3 bases: TGTGCCAGCAGCTTAGGGGACGACATTCAGTACTTC. This rearrangement joins TRBV11-3 to TRBJ2-4; D is perhaps TRBD1 or TRBD2 (5 bases each). Germline CDR1 is SGHNT and CDR2 is YENEEA. V was trimmed by 1 base and J by 8 bases, leaving 6 bases between them. This CDR3 comprises 12 residues.